This T cell receptor beta chain was sequenced for a study of molecular identifiers for immune sequencing clone quantification. Turning to the study itself: Five portions were made in replicates from RNA of approximately 22,000 or 94,000 naive CD8 cells, and four underwent sequencing. Overall study results and limits: In naive cells, clones above 20 RNA copies held under 1% of molecules, whereas in effector cells they held over 97%.

Source material for naive CD8 libraries was roughly 20,000 to 1,000,000 sorted cells, with 10%, 30% or 50% RNA. For naive CD8 T cells, sorting used the CD8+CD4-CCR7+CD45RA+ phenotype. Remarks on this clonotype: No antigen is known for it. This may come from a read error, since a much larger clone is one base off.

CDR1 SGHAT and CDR2 FQNNGV come from the germline V gene. The CDR3 consists of 14 residues. V was clipped by 6 bases and J by 3 bases; unmatched bases: 6. TCRdb reprocessed the PCR reads with MiXCR, giving one entry per CDR3 protein. There are about 320,000 distinct CDR3 sequences in the sample; about a fifth occur only once, and approximately 0.8% lies in the top ten. This chain connects TRBV11-2 to TRBJ2-3, with 7 bases identical to TRBD1. The clonotype was recovered from a human donor in good health. Some libraries in this study had Jurkat cell RNA spiked in. The material sequenced was naive CD8+ T cells from blood, with Jurkat cell RNA spiked in. Subset specified: FACS-sorted CD8+CD4-CCR7+CD45RA+ naive T cells. This chain's CDR3 is CASSAGGITDTQYF. The CDR3 bases are TGTGCCAGCAGTGCAGGGGGTATTACAGATACGCAGTATTTT.